Sequencing of this T cell receptor beta chain was carried out in a study of blood T cell repertoires in COVID-19. Per the study methods: Amplification of reference gene primers was used by the study to estimate nucleated cell counts. The method was immunoSEQ multiplex PCR; TCRdb's version includes in-frame clones alone and lacks a portion of them. D and trimming come from the DNA, and the V and J calls and clone size come from that table. The data contain 250,000 to 300,000 clones, 65% to 90% of them singletons. V dropped 8 bases and J dropped 5 bases, with 13 bases sitting between them. CDR3 length: 13 amino acids. The germline gives CDR1 MNHEY, CDR2 SMNVEV (reference sequence).

The sequencing sample was made of peripheral blood. The origin of this receptor is a woman in her sixties with active or convalescent COVID-19. This sequence joins TRBV27 and TRBJ1-5, with D perhaps TRBD1 (6 bases). DNA for the CDR3: TGTGCCAGCGCGACAGGCCGAGATCAGCCCCAGCATTTT. Translation: CASATGRDQPQHF.